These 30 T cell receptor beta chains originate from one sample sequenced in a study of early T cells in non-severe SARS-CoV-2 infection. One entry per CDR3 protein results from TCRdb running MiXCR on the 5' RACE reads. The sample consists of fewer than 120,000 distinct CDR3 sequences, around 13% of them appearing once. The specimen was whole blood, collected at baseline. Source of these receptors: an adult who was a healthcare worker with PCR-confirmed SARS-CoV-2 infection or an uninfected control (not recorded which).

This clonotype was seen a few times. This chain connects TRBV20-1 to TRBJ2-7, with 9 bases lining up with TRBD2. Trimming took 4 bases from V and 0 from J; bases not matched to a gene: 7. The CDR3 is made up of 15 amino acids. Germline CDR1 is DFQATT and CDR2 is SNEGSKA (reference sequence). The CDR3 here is CSAIQAGGSSYEQYF. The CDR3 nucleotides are TGCAGTGCTATACAAGCGGGGGGAAGCTCCTACGAGCAGTACTTC.

The CDR3 is CASSHAETGVTDTQYF. In nucleotides, the CDR3 is TGTGCCAGCAGCCACGCTGAGACAGGGGTAACAGATACGCAGTATTTT. V gene TRBV13 combines with J gene TRBJ2-3; 8 bases fit TRBD1. The CDR3 sequence is 16 residues long. V lost 5 bases and J lost 3; bases outside the gene matches: 10. Germline values: CDR1 PRHDT, CDR2 FYEKMQ (reference sequence).

The CDR3 DNA reads TGTGCCAGCAGCCTGAACGGGGCCTACGAGCAGTACTTC. It specifies CASSLNGAYEQYF. The rearrangement uses TRBV9 and TRBJ2-7, with D maybe TRBD2 (5 bases). Germline CDR1 SGDLS, CDR2 YYNGEE. This CDR3 spans 13 amino acids. V lost 4 bases to trimming and J lost 2 bases, with 10 bases between them.

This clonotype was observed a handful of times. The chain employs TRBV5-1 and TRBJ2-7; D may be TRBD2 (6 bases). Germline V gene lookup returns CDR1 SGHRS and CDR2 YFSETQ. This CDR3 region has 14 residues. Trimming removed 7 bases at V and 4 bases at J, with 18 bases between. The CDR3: CASASRGLEYEQYF. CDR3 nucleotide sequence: TGCGCCAGCGCATCCCGGGGACTGGAGTACGAGCAGTACTTC.

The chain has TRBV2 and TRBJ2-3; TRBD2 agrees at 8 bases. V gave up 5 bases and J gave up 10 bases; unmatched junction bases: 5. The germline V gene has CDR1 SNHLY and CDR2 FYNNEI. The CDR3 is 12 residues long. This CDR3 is CASSRAGAPQYF. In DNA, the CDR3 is TGTGCCAGCAGTCGAGCGGGGGCTCCGCAGTATTTT.

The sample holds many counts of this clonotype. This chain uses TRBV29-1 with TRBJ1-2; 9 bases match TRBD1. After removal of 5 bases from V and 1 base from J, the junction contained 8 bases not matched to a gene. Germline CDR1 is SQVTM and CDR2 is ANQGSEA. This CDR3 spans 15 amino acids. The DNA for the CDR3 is TGCAGCGTTCTCCCCGGACAGGGGTTTAACTATGGCTACACCTTC. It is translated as CSVLPGQGFNYGYTF.

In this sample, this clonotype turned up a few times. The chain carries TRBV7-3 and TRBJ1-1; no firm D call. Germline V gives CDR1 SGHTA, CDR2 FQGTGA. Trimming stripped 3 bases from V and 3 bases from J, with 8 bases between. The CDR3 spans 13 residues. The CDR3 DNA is TGTGCCAGCAGCTTCCAAGTTGACACTGAAGCTTTCTTT. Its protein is CASSFQVDTEAFF.

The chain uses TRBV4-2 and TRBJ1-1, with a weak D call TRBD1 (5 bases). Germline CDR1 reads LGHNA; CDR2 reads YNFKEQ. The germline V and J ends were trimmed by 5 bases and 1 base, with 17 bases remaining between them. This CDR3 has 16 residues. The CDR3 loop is CASSSGVQGWNTEAFF. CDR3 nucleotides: TGTGCCAGCAGCAGCGGGGTTCAGGGCTGGAACACTGAAGCTTTCTTT.

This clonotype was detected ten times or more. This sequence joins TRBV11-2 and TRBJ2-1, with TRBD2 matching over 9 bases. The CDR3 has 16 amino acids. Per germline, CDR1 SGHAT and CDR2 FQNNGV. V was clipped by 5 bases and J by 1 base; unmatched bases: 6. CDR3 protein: CASSRLTSGSYNEQFF. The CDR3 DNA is TGTGCCAGCAGCAGATTGACTAGCGGTTCCTACAATGAGCAGTTCTTC.

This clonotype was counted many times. The CDR3: CASGGRTTEAFF. In DNA form, the CDR3 reads TGTGCCAGCGGAGGACGGACCACTGAAGCTTTCTTT. The chain joins TRBV27 to TRBJ1-1; unclear D gene. Per germline, CDR1 MNHEY and CDR2 SMNVEV (reference sequence). The V and J ends lost 8 bases and 4 bases respectively, with 11 bases between them. CDR3 length equals 12 residues.

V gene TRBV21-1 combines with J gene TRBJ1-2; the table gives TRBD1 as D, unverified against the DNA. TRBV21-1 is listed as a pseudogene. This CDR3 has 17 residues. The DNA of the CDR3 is TGTGCCAGCAGCAAAGAAGGGGGAGCAGCCGCTAACTATGGCTACACCTTC. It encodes CASSKEGGAAANYGYTF.

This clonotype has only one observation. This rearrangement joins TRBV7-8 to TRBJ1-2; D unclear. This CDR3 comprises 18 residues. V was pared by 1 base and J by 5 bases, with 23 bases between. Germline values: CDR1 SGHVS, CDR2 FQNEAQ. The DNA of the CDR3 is TGTGCCAGCAGCTTAGAAGAGGGCGGTGGTCCTAGGCAATATGGCTACACCTTC. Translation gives CASSLEEGGGPRQYGYTF. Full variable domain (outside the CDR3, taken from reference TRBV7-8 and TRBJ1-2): GAGVSQSPRYKVAKRGQDVALRCDPISGHVSLFWYQQALGQGPEFLTYFQNEAQLDKSGLPSDRFFAERPEGSVSTLKIQRTQQEDSAVYLCASSLEEGGGPRQYGYTFGSGTRLTVV.

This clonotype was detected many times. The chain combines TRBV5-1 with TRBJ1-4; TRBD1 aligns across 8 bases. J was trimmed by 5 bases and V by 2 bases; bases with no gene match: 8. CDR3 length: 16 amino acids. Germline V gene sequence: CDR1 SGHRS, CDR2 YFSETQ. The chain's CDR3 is CASSFEPDRVNEKLFF. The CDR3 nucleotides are TGCGCCAGCAGCTTCGAACCGGACAGGGTGAATGAAAAACTGTTTTTT.

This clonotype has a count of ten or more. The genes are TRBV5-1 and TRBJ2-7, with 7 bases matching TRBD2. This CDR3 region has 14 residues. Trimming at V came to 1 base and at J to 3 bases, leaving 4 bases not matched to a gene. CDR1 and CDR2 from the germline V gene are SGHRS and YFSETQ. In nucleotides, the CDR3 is TGCGCCAGCAGCTTGACTAGCGTGCACTACGAGCAGTACTTC. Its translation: CASSLTSVHYEQYF.

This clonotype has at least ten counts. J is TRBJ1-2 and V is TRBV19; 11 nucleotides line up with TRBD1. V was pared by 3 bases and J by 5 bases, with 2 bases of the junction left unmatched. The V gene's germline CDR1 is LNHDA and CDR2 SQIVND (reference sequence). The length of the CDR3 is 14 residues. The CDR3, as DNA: TGTGCCAGTAGTATTGGACAGGGGGCATATGGCTACACCTTC. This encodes CASSIGQGAYGYTF.

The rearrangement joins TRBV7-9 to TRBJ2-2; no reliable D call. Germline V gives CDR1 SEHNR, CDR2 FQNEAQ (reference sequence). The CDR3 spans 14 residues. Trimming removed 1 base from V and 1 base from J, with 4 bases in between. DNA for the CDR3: TGTGCCAGCAGCTTAGAACTGAACACCGGGGAGCTGTTTTTT. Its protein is CASSLELNTGELFF.

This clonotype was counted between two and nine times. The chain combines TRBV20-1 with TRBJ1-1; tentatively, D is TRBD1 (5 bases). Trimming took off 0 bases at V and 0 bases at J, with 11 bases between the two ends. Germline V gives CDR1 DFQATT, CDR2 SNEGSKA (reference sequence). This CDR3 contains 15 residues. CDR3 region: CSARESTAVNTEAFF. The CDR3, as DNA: TGCAGTGCTAGAGAATCGACAGCCGTGAACACTGAAGCTTTCTTT.

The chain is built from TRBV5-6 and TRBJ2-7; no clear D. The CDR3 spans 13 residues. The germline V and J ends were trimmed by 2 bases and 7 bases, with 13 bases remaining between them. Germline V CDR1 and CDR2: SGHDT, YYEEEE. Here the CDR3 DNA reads TGTGCCAGCAGCTTTTTGTCCGGTGCTGAGCAGTACTTC. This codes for CASSFLSGAEQYF.

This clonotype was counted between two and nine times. CDR3 sequence: CASSLSRGPGNTIYF. In DNA form, the CDR3 reads TGTGCCAGCAGCTTATCCAGGGGGCCTGGAAACACCATATATTTT. The V call is TRBV7-6, the J call TRBJ1-3; 8 bases fit TRBD1. The CDR3 is made up of 15 amino acids. Germline V CDR1 and CDR2: SGHVS, FNYEAQ. J was trimmed by 2 bases and V by 2 bases; bases with no gene match: 2.

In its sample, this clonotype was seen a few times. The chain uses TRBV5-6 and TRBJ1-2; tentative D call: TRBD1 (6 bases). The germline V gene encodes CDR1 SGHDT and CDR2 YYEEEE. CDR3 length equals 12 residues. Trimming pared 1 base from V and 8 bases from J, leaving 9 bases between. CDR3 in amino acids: CASSLMGGGYTF. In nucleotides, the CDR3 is TGTGCCAGCAGCTTGATGGGGGGCGGCTACACCTTC.

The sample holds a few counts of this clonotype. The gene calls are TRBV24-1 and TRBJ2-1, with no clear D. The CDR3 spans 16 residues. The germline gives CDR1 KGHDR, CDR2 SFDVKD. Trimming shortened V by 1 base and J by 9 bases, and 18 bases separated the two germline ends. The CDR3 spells CATSDFAEGIPGEQFF. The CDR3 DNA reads TGTGCCACCAGTGATTTTGCGGAAGGGATCCCGGGTGAGCAGTTCTTC.

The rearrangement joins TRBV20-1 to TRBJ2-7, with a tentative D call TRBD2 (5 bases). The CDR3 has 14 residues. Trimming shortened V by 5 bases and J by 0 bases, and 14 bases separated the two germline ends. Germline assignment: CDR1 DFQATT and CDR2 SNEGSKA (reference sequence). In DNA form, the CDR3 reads TGCAGTGCTCTGGACTCGAAGAACTCCTACGAGCAGTACTTC. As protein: CSALDSKNSYEQYF.

The CDR3 bases are TGCAGTGCTAGCTGGGACCGGGTGGCAGATACGCAGTATTTT. Translated: CSASWDRVADTQYF. This chain links TRBV20-1 with TRBJ2-3; the D gene could be TRBD1 or TRBD2 (5 bases each). CDR3 size: 14 residues. V was cut by 3 bases and J by 4 bases, with 14 bases left in between. CDR1 and CDR2 (germline): DFQATT, SNEGSKA (reference sequence).

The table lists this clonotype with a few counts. The CDR3 is CSAPGRGNEKLFF. Written as DNA, the CDR3 is TGCAGTGCTCCGGGACGAGGGAATGAAAAACTGTTTTTT. J is TRBJ1-4 and V is TRBV20-1, with a weak D call TRBD1 (5 bases). The CDR3 is made up of 13 amino acids. Germline loops: CDR1 DFQATT, CDR2 SNEGSKA (reference sequence). Trimming took 5 bases from V and 5 from J, leaving 12 bases between them.

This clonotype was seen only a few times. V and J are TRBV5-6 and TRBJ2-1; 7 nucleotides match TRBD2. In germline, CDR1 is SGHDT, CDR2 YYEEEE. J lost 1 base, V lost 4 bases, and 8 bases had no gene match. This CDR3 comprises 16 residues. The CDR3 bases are TGTGCCAGCAGCCCCTTGGGCGGGGGATCCTACAATGAGCAGTTCTTC. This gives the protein CASSPLGGGSYNEQFF.

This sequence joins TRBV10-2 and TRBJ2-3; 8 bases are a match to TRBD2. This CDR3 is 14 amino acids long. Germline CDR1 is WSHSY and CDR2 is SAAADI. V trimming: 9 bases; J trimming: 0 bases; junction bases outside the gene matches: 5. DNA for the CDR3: TGCGCCAGTGATAGCGGGGTTAGCACAGATACGCAGTATTTT. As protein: CASDSGVSTDTQYF.

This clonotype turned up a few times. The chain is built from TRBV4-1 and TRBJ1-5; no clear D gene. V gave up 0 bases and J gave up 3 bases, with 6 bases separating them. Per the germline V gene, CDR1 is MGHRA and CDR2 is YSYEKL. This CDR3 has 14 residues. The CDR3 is CASSQDSYNQPQHF. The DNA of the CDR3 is TGCGCCAGCAGCCAAGACTCGTACAATCAGCCCCAGCATTTT.

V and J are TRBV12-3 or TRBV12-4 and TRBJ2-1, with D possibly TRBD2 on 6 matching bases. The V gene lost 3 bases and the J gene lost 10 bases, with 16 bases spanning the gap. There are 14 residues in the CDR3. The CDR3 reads CASSFGYGRGEQFF. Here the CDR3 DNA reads TGTGCCAGCAGTTTTGGGTACGGGAGAGGCGAGCAGTTCTTC.

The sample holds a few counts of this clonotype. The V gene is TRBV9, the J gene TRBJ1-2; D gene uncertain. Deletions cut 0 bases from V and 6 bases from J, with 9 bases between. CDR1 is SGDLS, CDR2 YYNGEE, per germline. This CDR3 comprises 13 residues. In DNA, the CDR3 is TGTGCCAGCAGCGTAGGCCCCATCGATGGCTACACCTTC. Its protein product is CASSVGPIDGYTF.

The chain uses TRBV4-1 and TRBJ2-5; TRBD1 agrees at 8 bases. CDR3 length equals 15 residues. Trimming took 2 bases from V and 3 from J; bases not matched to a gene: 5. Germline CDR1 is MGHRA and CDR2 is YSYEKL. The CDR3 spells CASSQWGQEEETQYF. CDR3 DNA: TGCGCCAGCAGCCAATGGGGACAGGAAGAAGAGACCCAGTACTTC.